The sequence of this T cell receptor beta chain was determined in a study of T-cell reconstitution after alpha-beta-depleted transplantation in children. This clonotype was seen only a few times. Molecular barcoding with unique molecular identifiers was used for the TCRbeta library. TCRdb reprocessed the PCR reads with MiXCR, giving one entry per CDR3 protein. In the table there are over 80,000 distinct CDR3 sequences, under 25% of which are singletons. The input for sequencing was PBMCs, taken before TCRalphabeta/CD19-depleted stem cell transplant. This clonotype was obtained from a boy younger than 10 with acute lymphoblastic leukemia, due to receive a stem cell transplant.

The CDR3 loop is CASSPGQTNQPQHF. In DNA, the CDR3 is TGCGCCAGCAGCCCAGGACAGACCAATCAGCCCCAGCATTTT. This rearrangement joins TRBV5-1 to TRBJ1-5; perhaps TRBD1 as D (6 bases). The germline V gene has CDR1 SGHRS and CDR2 YFSETQ. The CDR3 loop spans 14 amino acids. Trimming shortened V by 4 bases and J by 3 bases, and 11 bases separated the two germline ends.